This TCR beta chain was sequenced for a study of cytomegalovirus exposure and HLA in healthy donors (dated by TCRdb to 2015 to 2018). Some background on the complete study: According to an earlier analysis of around 600 of the donors, some 180 million T cells yielded over 100 million unique TCR beta sequences and approximately 280 Gb of sequence data. The study combined high-throughput TCR immunosequencing, statistical association of individual TCRs with disease status, and machine learning to predict cytomegalovirus infection status. Rather than drawing on any new phenotypic data, the later analysis identified candidate immune exposures from TCR beta sequences and the way those sequences occurred across donors. HLA typing covered class I and class II loci at four-digit resolution. Approximately 330 gigabases of sequencing data and roughly 81 million unique TCR sequences made up an early release that covered under 750 HLA-typed donors. The study profiled the T cell repertoires of hundreds of subjects by immunosequencing and related them to cytomegalovirus serostatus. In a later analysis, previously published TCR beta repertoires from hundreds of donors were re-analyzed and high-resolution HLA genotyping was added so that TCR occurrence patterns could be studied. All discovery cohort repertoires had been generated on a single sequencing platform. Across approximately 420 genotyped donors of the cohort, an average of roughly 230,000 unique TCR beta nucleotide sequences per donor were sequenced, and 15% to 20% of those sequences were non-productive. Donor age, sex, ethnicity and CMV serostatus were compiled alongside the repertoire data. A handful of DR-DQ haplotypes were handled as single units for association and clustering because linkage in the cohort was strong. Typing coverage differed by locus: A, B, C, DRB1 and DQB1 were typed in roughly 629-640 donors, DQA1 in about 510, DPA1 in around 600, and DPB1 in just under 480. In an earlier analysis of about 590 of the donors, high-throughput TCR beta sequencing was used to judge whether each TCR beta V gene segment behaved as functional or pseudogenic. Among the roughly 410 genotyped donors, approximately 76% belonged to the genetic ancestry cluster associated with self-reported Caucasian donors. The study aimed to test whether cataloging public T cell receptors could reveal signatures of past pathogen exposure. Along with the roughly 610-subject first cohort, a separate validation cohort of over a hundred different subjects was used. In a later genetic analysis, genome-wide SNP genotypes for about three fifths of the 666 donors were used, and that subset was treated as a discovery cohort. The paper as a whole reports these results and caveats: Correlated functional status among segregating V segments might be attributable to linkage disequilibrium, but an unknown experimental factor could not be ruled out. Only TCR beta chains were sequenced in this cohort, and the absence of alpha or paired-chain data limited detectable features. Some IMGT-functional V segments, including TRBV6-2 and TRBV6-3, could not be distinguished by the 87-base-pair reads and were therefore excluded. Compared with equally common non-associated chains, HLA-associated TCR beta chains in a later analysis were more clonally expanded and had lower generation probabilities. The presence/absence analyses assumed that sequencing depth was roughly uniform across donors, and that assumption may not be true. In a later analysis, several top co-occurrence clusters were reported to appear linked to parvovirus B19, influenza, CMV and Epstein-Barr virus. The classifier was reported to diagnose cytomegalovirus status with high specificity and sensitivity in both the original cohort and the validation cohort. While some public TCRs were present in many individuals, most TCR sequences turned up only very rarely across donors. According to a later analysis, most CMV-associated TCR beta chains appeared to be HLA-restricted, and the HLA associations seemed to be driven largely by CMV exposure. HLA typing was unavailable for some donors at each locus, so association tests used only the typed subset. When HLA alleles, especially DR and DQ, strongly co-occurred, TCR associations were difficult to assign to individual alleles. In a later analysis, TCR association rates were found to vary across HLA loci, with the most associated TCRs seen for DRB1 alleles and the fewest for HLA-C alleles. In an earlier analysis of more than 450 of the donors, most TCR beta V segments were observed in productive rearrangements about 87% or about 30% of the time, broadly matching IMGT annotations. A cluster of highly shared sequence variants was judged likely to be a technical artifact of the sequencing pipeline. A further reported finding was that TCR beta sequences accurately predicted the HLA-A and HLA-B alleles for most subjects in the first cohort. The study listed 164 TCR beta chains as associated with cytomegalovirus. The only immune exposure information available for the cohort was CMV serostatus. A later genetic analysis associated a missense DCLRE1C variant with V-gene and J-gene trimming of TCR beta chains, and an independent cohort replicated the association. In vitro tests confirmed that a few of the cytomegalovirus-associated TCR beta chains recognize cytomegalovirus antigens. In a later analysis, more than 15,000 TCR beta sequences were associated with specific HLA alleles at a false discovery rate of 0.05. It was suggested by the authors that the approach could potentially be generalized to other disease states and immunological phenotypes. A later genetic analysis reported fewer N-insertions in productive TCRs among donors in an Asian-associated ancestry cluster than the approximately 700-donor mean. Because counts were too low, about 18 rarely observed V segments, including chromosome 9 orphons, were excluded from the earlier analysis of some 540 of the donors.

Library preparation was by the immunoSEQ multiplex PCR assay. A mixture of 60 forward primers for TCR Vbeta segments and 13 reverse primers for TCR Jbeta segments was used in the multiplex PCR. A multiplex PCR assay on genomic DNA amplified the CDR3 region of rearranged TCR beta genes. The amplified TCR beta libraries were sequenced on the Illumina HiSeq System as 87-base-pair reads. Concerning the study's data processing: Across the roughly 700 repertoires, a later analysis counted 75 million to 90 million unique TCR beta chains, 8.5 million to 12 million of which were shared by at least two donors. Raw reads were error-corrected and collapsed into unique sequences by a nearest-neighbor algorithm in which closely related sequences were merged to remove PCR and sequencing errors. V, D and J gene segments were assigned by aligning CDR3 sequences to IMGT reference sequences. Each retained sequence needed at least a six-nucleotide match to both a V gene segment and a J gene segment. Rearrangements were called productive when the CDR3 lacked stop codons and stayed in frame with V and J; all others were non-productive. CDR3 was defined by IMGT convention, running from the second conserved V-encoded cysteine to the conserved J-encoded phenylalanine. The earlier analysis of 587 of the donors excluded sequences that lacked an unambiguous match to a single V gene segment. An earlier analysis of roughly 590 of the donors called V segments functional above 56.7% productive rearrangements and segregating when the between-donor standard deviation exceeded 5%. A statistical classification framework was built to diagnose cytomegalovirus status from the catalog of TCR beta chain sequences. In a later analysis, TCR nucleotide sequences were compared against IMGT/GENE-DB human TR gene sequences so that V and J genes could be assigned. Using the TCRdist pipeline, a later analysis assigned CDR3 sequences along with most-parsimonious VDJ recombination scenarios. In a later analysis, each TCR beta chain was defined by its CDR3 amino acid sequence together with its V-gene family, and reads without a unique V-gene family were excluded. A later analysis removed roughly 590 highly shared, low-generation-probability nucleotide sequences to deal with suspected cross-contamination and a sequencing artifact. A later analysis calculated a clonal expansion index for each public chain from normalized within-repertoire ranks of inferred template counts. A later analysis computed generation probabilities with a VDJ recombination model fitted to out-of-frame rearrangements, and checked the results against IGoR. In a later analysis, hypergeometric tests were used to score TCR-TCR, TCR-HLA and TCR-CMV co-occurrence, with a repertoire-size bias correction applied to TCR pairs. To estimate false discovery rates, a later analysis permuted the HLA or CMV assignments 20 times. In a later analysis, co-occurring TCRs were grouped using DBSCAN, with TCRdist sequence similarity added in when clustering inside HLA-allele-positive subsets. For co-occurrence clustering, repertoires with fewer than 30,000 or more than 120,000 public chains were excluded, along with roughly 5 repertoires with anomalous nucleotide sharing. TCRdb carries this immuneACCESS record with in-frame sequences only. Its versions omit some clonotypes, under half of them owing to an unresolved V gene in the studies checked, with the rest unexplained. V and J calls and clone size are given by that table; D and trimming were obtained from the DNA. Within this sample are 150,000 to 200,000 clones, with about 80% of them counted one time only. The top ten constitute approximately 9.8% of the sample.

The cohort consisted of hundreds of healthy bone marrow donors. Cohort members were all nominally healthy when sampled, although unrecorded immune exposures were likely present. The donor was CMV seropositive and belonged to the group of 250 to 300 seropositive cohort members. A peripheral blood sample was collected from each donor, and TCR beta sequencing was performed on peripheral blood mononuclear cells. The Qiagen DNeasy Blood Extraction Kit was used to extract genomic DNA from the blood cell samples. Germline trimming amounts to 1 base on V and 7 bases on J, with 6 as the count of junction bases outside the gene matches. From the cysteine through the phenylalanine, the CDR3 covers 15 amino acids. Only the CDR3 region is kept as DNA, spanning 45 bases read in frame from base 1. CDR1 and CDR2 were assigned from the germline V gene (reference sequence) as SGHKS and YYEKEE. With regard to this clone: Its antigen remains unidentified. Base qualities are not at hand, and no much larger clone is one base apart.

The source of this sequence is a man between 18 and 29 years old in good health and CMV-seropositive. Specimen: PBMCs. The rearrangement joined TRBV5-5 to TRBJ1-4; TRBD1 matches 8 bases in the middle. For the CDR3, the sequence is CASSLFAGGGEKLFF. DNA sequence: TGTGCCAGCAGCTTGTTTGCAGGGGGCGGTGAAAAACTGTTTTTT.